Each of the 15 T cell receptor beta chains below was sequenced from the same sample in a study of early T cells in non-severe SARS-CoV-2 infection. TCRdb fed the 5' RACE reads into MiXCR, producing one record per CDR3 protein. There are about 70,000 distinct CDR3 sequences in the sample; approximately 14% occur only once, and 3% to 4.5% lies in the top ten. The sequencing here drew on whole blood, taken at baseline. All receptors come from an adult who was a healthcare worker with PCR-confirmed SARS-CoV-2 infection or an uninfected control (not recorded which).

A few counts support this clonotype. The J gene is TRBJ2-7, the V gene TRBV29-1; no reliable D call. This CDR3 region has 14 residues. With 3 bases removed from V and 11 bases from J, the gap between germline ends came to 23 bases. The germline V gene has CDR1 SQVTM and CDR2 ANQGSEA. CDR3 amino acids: CSVELGQSAGGEYF. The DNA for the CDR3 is TGCAGCGTTGAGTTAGGGCAGTCCGCAGGTGGAGAGTACTTC.

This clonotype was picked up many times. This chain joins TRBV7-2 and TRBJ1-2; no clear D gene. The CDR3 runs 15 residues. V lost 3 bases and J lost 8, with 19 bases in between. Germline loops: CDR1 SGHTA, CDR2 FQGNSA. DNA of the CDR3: TGTGCCAGCAGCTTGGGCGGCGGCGCGCCCTTAGGCTACACCTTC. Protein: CASSLGGGAPLGYTF.

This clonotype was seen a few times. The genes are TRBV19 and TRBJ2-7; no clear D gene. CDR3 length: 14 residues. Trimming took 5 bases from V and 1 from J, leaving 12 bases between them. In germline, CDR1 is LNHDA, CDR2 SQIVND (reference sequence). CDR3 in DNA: TGTGCCAGTAGTGTCGACTGGGCTTCCTACGAGCAGTACTTC. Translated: CASSVDWASYEQYF.

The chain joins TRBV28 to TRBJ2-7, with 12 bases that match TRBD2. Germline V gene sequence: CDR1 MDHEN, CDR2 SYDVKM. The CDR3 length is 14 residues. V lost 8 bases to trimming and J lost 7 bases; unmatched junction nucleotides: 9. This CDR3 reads CASRRLAGVKEQYF. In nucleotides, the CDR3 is TGTGCCAGCCGGAGACTAGCGGGAGTGAAGGAGCAGTACTTC.

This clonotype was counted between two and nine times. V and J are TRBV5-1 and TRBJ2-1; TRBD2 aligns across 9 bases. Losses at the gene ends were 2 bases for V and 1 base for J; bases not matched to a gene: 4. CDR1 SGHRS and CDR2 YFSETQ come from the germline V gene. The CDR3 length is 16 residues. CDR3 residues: CASSLTAGGSYNEQFF. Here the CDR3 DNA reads TGCGCCAGCAGCTTAACGGCGGGAGGGTCCTACAATGAGCAGTTCTTC.

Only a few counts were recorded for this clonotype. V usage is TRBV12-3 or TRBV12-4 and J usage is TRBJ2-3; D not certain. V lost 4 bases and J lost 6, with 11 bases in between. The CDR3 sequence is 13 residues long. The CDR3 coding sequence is TGTGCCAGCAGTTCGGGTCTGCGGGATACGCAGTATTTT. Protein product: CASSSGLRDTQYF.

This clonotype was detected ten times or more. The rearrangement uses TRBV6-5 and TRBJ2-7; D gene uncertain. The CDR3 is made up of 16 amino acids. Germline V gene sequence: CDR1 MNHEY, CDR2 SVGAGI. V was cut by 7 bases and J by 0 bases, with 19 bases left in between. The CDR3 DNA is TGTGCCAGCATCTCACACCGTGCATCCAGCTCCTACGAGCAGTACTTC. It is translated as CASISHRASSSYEQYF.

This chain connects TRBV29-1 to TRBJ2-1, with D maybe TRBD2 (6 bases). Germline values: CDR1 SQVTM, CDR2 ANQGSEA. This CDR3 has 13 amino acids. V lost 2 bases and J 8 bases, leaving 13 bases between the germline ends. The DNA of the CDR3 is TGCAGCGTTGAAAGGCGGGGTAATGATGAGCAGTTCTTC. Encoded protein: CSVERRGNDEQFF.

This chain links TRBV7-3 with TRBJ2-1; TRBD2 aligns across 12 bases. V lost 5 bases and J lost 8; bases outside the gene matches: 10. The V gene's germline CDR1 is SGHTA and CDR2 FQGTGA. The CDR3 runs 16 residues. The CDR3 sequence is CASSTRETSGRDEQFF. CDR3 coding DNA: TGTGCCAGCAGCACCCGGGAGACTAGCGGGAGAGATGAGCAGTTCTTC.

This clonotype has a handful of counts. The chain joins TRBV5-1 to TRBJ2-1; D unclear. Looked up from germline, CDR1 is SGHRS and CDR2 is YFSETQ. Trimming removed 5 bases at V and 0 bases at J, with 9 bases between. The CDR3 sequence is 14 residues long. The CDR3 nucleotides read TGCGCCAGCAGTGTCAGCAGCTCCTACAATGAGCAGTTCTTC. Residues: CASSVSSSYNEQFF.

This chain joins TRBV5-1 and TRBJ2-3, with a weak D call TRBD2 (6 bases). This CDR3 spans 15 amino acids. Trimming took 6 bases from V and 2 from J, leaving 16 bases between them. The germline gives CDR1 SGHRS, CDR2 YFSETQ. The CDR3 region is CASISGEVPTDTQYF. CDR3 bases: TGCGCCAGCATCTCGGGGGAGGTCCCCACAGATACGCAGTATTTT.

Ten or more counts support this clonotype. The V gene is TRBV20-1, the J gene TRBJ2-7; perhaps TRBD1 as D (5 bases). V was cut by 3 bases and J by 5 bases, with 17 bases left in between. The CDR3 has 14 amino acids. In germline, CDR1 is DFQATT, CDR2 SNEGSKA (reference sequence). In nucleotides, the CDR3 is TGCAGTGCTAGGTGGGGCAGGTTGGTGGACGAGCAGTACTTC. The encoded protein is CSARWGRLVDEQYF.

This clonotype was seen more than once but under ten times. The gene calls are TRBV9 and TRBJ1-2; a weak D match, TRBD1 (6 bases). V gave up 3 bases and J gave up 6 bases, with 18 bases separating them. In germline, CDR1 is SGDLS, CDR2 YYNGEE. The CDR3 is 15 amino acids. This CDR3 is CASSAWGRTADGYTF. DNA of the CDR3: TGTGCCAGCAGCGCATGGGGTAGGACAGCCGATGGCTACACCTTC.

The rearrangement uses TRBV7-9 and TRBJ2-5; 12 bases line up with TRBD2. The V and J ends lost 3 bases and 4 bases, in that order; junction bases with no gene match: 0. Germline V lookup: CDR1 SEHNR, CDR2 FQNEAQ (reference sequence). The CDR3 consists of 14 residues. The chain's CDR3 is CASSLGLAGETQYF. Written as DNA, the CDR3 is TGTGCCAGCAGCTTGGGACTAGCGGGAGAGACCCAGTACTTC.

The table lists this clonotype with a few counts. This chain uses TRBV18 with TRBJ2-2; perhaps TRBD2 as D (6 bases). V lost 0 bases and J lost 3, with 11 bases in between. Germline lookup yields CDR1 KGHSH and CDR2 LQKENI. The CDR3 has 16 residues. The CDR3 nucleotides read TGTGCCAGCTCACCACCAGGAGGGCGGGACACCGGGGAGCTGTTTTTT. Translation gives CASSPPGGRDTGELFF.